This T cell receptor (beta chain) was obtained from a study of Graves' ophthalmopathy and Graves' hyperthyroidism. The overall study: Peripheral blood was collected at initial diagnosis, before any treatment.

A remark on this clonotype: Its target is unknown. The junction departs from the called germline gene at one end, perhaps through a read error.

Patients were excluded if they had other autoimmune diseases or uncontrolled infections, and likewise if pregnancy or lactation applied. Study results and caveats: A majority of expanded thyroid clonotypes exceeding 0.001 frequency were likewise present in blood.

The TCR beta CDR3 regions underwent amplification from RNA transcripts. First-round RT-PCR with HTBI primers preceded a second-round multiplex PCR. TCRdb fed the multiplex PCR reads into MiXCR, producing one record per CDR3 protein. This table holds about 740,000 distinct CDR3 sequences, approximately 40% found once. The source of this sequence is an adult man with Graves' ophthalmopathy. Material for sequencing was peripheral blood.

The CDR3 reads CASSQDFSGIYGQYF. CDR3 sequence (DNA): TGCGCCAGCAGCCAAGATTTCTCGGGGATCTACGGGCAGTACTTC. This chain uses TRBV4-3 with TRBJ2-7; D might be TRBD2 (5 bases). Germline V gene data show CDR1 as LGHNA and CDR2 as YSLEER. The CDR3 consists of 15 residues.